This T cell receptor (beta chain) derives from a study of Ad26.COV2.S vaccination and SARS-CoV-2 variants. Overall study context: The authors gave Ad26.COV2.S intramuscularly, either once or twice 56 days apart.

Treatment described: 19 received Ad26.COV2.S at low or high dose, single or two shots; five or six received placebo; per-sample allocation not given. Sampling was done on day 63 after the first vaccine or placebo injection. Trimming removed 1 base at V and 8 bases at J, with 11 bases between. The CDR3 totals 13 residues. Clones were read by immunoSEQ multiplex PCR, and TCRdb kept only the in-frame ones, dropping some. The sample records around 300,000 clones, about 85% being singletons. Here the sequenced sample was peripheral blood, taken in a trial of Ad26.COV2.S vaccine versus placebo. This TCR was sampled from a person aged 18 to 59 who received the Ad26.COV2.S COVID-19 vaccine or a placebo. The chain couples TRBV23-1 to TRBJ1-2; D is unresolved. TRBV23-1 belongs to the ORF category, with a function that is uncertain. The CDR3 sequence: CASSQWPGRGYTF. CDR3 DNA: TGCGCCAGCAGTCAATGGCCCGGTCGGGGCTACACCTTC.